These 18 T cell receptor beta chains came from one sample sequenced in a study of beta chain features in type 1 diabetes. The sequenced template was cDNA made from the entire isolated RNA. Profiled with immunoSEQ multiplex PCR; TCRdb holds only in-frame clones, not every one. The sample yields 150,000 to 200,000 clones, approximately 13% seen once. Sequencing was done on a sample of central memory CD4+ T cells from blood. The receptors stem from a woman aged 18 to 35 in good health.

The chain's CDR3 is CASSLPGQGSFF. CDR3 sequence (DNA): TGCGCCAGCAGCCTCCCGGGACAGGGGTCTTTCTTT. The chain joins TRBV5-1 to TRBJ1-1; 10 nucleotides agree with TRBD1. Germline V CDR1 and CDR2: SGHRS, YFSETQ. V lost 4 bases and J lost 12; bases outside the gene matches: 6. This CDR3 spans 12 amino acids.

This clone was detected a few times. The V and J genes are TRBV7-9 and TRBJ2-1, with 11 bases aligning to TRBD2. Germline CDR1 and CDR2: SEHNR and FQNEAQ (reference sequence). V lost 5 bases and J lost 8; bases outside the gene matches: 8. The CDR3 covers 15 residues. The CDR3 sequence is CASSPSSGRHHEQFF. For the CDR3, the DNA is TGTGCCAGCAGCCCATCTAGCGGGAGGCACCATGAGCAGTTCTTC.

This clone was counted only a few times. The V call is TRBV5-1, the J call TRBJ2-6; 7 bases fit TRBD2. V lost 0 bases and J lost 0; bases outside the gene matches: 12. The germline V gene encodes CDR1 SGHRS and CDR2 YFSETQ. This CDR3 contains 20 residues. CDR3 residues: CASSLARWASGDSGANVLTF. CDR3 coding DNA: TGCGCCAGCAGCTTGGCTAGGTGGGCTAGCGGAGACTCTGGGGCCAACGTCCTGACTTTC.

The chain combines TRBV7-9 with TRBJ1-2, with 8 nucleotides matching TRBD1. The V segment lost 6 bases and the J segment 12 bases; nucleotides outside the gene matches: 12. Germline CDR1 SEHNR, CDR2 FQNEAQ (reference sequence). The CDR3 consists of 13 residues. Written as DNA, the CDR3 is TGTGCCAGCAGTCGAGGACAGGGTACGTGGAACACCTTC. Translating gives CASSRGQGTWNTF.

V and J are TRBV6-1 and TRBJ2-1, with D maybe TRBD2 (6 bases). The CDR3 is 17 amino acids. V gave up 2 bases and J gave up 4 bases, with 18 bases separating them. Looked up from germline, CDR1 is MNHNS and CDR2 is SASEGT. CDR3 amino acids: CASSEKWGSGVYNEQFF. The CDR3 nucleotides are TGTGCCAGCAGTGAAAAATGGGGTAGCGGAGTATACAATGAGCAGTTCTTC.

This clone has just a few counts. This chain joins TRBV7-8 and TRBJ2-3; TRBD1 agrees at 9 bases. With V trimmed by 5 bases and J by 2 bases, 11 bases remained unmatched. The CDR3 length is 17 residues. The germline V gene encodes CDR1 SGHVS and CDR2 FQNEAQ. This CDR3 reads CASSPYGTGRVTDTQYF. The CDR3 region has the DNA TGTGCCAGCAGCCCCTACGGGACAGGGAGAGTCACAGATACGCAGTATTTT. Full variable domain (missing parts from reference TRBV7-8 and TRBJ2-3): GAGVSQSPRYKVAKRGQDVALRCDPISGHVSLFWYQQALGQGPEFLTYFQNEAQLDKSGLPSDRFFAERPEGSVSTLKIQRTQQEDSAVYLCASSPYGTGRVTDTQYFGPGTRLTVL.

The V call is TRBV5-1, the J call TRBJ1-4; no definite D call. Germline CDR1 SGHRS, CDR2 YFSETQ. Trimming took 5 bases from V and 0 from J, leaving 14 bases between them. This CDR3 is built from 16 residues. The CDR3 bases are TGCGCCAGCAGTCCGGGGTCCCTGGCAACTAATGAAAAACTGTTTTTT. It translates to CASSPGSLATNEKLFF.

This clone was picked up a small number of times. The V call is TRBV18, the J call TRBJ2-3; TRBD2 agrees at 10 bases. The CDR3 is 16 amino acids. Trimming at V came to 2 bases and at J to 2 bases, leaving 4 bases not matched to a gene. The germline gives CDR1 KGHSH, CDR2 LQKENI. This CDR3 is CASSPVAGGLTDTQYF. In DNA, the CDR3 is TGTGCCAGCTCACCAGTAGCGGGAGGCCTCACAGATACGCAGTATTTT.

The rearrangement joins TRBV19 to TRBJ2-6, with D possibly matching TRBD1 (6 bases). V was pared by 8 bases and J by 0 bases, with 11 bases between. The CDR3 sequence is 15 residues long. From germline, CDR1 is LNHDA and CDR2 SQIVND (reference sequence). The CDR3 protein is CASHRDISGANVLTF. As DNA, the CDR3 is TGTGCCAGTCACCGGGACATCTCTGGGGCCAACGTCCTGACTTTC.

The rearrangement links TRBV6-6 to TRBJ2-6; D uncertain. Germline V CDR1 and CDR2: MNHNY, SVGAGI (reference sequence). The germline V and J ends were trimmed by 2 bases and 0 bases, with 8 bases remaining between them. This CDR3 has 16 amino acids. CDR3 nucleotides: TGTGCCAGCAGTTACATCCCAGGCTCTGGGGCCAACGTCCTGACTTTC. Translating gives CASSYIPGSGANVLTF.

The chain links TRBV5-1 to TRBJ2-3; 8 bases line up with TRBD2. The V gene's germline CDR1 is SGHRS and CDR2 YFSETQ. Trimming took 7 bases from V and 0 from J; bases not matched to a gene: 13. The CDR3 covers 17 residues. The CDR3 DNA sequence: TGCGCCAGCTGCCGTGCGGGAGGCCCGTCTAGCACAGATACGCAGTATTTT. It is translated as CASCRAGGPSSTDTQYF.

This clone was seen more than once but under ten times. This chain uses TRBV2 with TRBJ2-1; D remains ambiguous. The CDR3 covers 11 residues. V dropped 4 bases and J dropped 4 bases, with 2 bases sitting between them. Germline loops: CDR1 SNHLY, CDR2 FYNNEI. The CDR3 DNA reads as TGTGCCAGCAGTGCGTACAATGAGCAGTTCTTC. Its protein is CASSAYNEQFF. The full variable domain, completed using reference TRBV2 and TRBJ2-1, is EPEVTQTPSHQVTQMGQEVILRCVPISNHLYFYWYRQILGQKVEFLVSFYNNEISEKSEIFDDQFSVERPDGSNFTLKIRSTKLEDSAMYFCASSAYNEQFFGPGTRLTVL.

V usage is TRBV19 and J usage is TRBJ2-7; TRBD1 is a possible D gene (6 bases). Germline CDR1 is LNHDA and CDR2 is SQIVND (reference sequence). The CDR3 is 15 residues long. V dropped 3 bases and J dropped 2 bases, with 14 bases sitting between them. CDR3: CASSIRQGTTYEQYF. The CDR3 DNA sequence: TGTGCCAGTAGTATTCGGCAGGGGACGACCTACGAGCAGTACTTC.

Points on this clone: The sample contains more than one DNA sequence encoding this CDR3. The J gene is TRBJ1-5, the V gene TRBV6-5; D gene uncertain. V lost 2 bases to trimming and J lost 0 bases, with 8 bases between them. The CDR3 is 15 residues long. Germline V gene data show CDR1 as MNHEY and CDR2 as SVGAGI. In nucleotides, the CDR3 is TGTGCCAGCAGTTACCGCGGGATTAGCAATCAGCCCCAGCATTTT. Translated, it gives CASSYRGISNQPQHF.

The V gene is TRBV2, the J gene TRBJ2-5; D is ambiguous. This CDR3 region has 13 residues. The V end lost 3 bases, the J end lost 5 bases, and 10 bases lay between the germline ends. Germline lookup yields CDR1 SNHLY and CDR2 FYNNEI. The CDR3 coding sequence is TGTGCCAGCAGTGAGATAACCCGGGAGACCCAGTACTTC. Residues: CASSEITRETQYF. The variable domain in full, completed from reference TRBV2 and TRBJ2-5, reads EPEVTQTPSHQVTQMGQEVILRCVPISNHLYFYWYRQILGQKVEFLVSFYNNEISEKSEIFDDQFSVERPDGSNFTLKIRSTKLEDSAMYFCASSEITRETQYFGPGTRLLVL.

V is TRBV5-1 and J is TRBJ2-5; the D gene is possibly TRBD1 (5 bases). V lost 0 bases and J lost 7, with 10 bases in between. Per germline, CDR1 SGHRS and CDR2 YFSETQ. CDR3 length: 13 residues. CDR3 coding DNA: TGCGCCAGCAGCTTGGCTCCTAGGGGGACCCAGTACTTC. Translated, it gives CASSLAPRGTQYF.

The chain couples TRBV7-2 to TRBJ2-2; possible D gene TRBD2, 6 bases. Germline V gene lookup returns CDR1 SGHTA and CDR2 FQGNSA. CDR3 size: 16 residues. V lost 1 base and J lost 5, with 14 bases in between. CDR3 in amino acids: CASSLVTAGGTGELFF. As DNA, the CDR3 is TGTGCCAGCAGCTTAGTTACGGCAGGAGGGACCGGGGAGCTGTTTTTT.

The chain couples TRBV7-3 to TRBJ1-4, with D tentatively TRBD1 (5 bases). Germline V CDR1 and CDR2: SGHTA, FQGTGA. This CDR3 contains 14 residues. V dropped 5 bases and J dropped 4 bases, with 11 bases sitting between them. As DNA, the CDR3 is TGTGCCAGCAGCCCGACGGGGGGTAATGAAAAACTGTTTTTT. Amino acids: CASSPTGGNEKLFF.